The 2 T cell receptor beta chains given below trace back to one sample, sequenced in a study of control samples from healthy donors and cancer patients. TCRdb keeps only in-frame clones here, not all; method: immunoSEQ multiplex PCR. The sample records approximately 70,000 clones, 75% to 85% being singletons. The specimen was blood. The source of these receptors is a man in his 60s in good health.

CDR3 nucleotides: TGTGCCAGTAGCCGAATTGGGGGTTCATACGAGCAGTACTTC. This encodes CASSRIGGSYEQYF. The V gene is TRBV19, the J gene TRBJ2-7, with D possibly called TRBD1 or TRBD2 (5 bases each). Germline CDR1 and CDR2: LNHDA and SQIVND (reference sequence). With 6 bases removed from V and 4 bases from J, the gap between germline ends came to 16 bases. The CDR3 length is 14 residues.

The V gene is TRBV6-1, the J gene TRBJ1-1; D is unresolved. Germline V gene data show CDR1 as MNHNS and CDR2 as SASEGT. This CDR3 contains 14 residues. V dropped 0 bases and J dropped 5 bases, with 10 bases sitting between them. The DNA for the CDR3 is TGTGCCAGCAGTGAAGCGCACGGGGATACTGAAGCTTTCTTT. It codes for CASSEAHGDTEAFF.